Sequencing of this TCR beta chain was carried out in a study of blood T cell repertoires in COVID-19 (dated by TCRdb to 2019 to 2021). Notes on the research overall: Samples from collaborators originated in the United States, Italy and Spain and spanned both the acute and convalescent phases of COVID-19. A de-identified subject ID, COVID-19 status, age in years and sex were almost always included in the sample metadata. The material from the prospective study consisted of cDNA or gDNA derived from T cells, B-cell-depleted T cells, or PBMCs. Samples came from the ongoing ImmuneRACE study (first 160 participants) plus 1,254 subjects from 6 global collaborators. Deeply sampled blood TCRbeta repertoires from subjects exposed to, actively infected with, or recovered from COVID-19 were included in the dataset. The repertoires were made available in a free public database intended to serve as a resource for research on the immune response to SARS-CoV-2. HLA class I and class II types, where available, came from metadata supplied by the sample provider rather than from assay-based typing.

Results and caveats for the whole study, not just this receptor: Clinical and demographic metadata were provided uncurated, with the amount varying by source and participant.

CDR1 and CDR2 were assigned from the germline V gene as SQVTM and ANQGSEA. V was cut back by 5 bases and J by 6 bases, leaving a gap of 22 bases between them. From the cysteine up to the phenylalanine, the CDR3 has a length of 15 residues. The entry retains the CDR3 DNA only, 45 bases that are in frame from base 1. Whole blood was collected in K2EDTA tubes by collaborating institutions according to the institutions' own protocols. For TCRbeta analysis, collaborators shipped samples in one of three forms: frozen whole blood, isolated PBMCs, or DNA extracted from either of those sample types. TCRbeta CDR3 regions were amplified from genomic DNA by means of the immunoSEQ Assay, a bias-controlled multiplex PCR. In the paper's pipeline: Within the assay, amplification of reference gene primers was used to estimate how many nucleated cells each sample contained. To quantify the absolute abundance of each unique TCRbeta CDR3 rearrangement, sequence reads were collapsed and filtered. For each sample, productive Simpson clonality was calculated by taking the square root of Simpson's diversity index across productive rearrangements. TCRdb carries this immuneACCESS record with in-frame sequences only. Its versions omit some clonotypes, under half of them owing to an unresolved V gene in the studies checked, with the rest unexplained. That table is the source of V, J and clone size, and D and trimming were worked out from the DNA. The sample data list 88,000 or so clones, and about 85% of these were observed just once. Of the sample, approximately 24% is held by the ten largest clones.

This clone was counted between two and nine times. Its antigen target is currently unknown. Base qualities are not at hand, and no much larger clone is one base apart. The chain links TRBV29-1 with TRBJ1-1; tentative D gene TRBD1, with 6 bases matching. The sequence derives from a human donor in a cohort sampled during active COVID-19. Sequences were obtained from peripheral blood. The CDR3 protein: CSVSPRGGANAEAFF. In nucleotide form, the sequence is TGCAGCGTTTCCCCGAGGGGGGGCGCAAATGCTGAAGCTTTCTTT.